This T cell receptor beta chain was profiled in a study of blood T cell repertoires in COVID-19. Sequenced by immunoSEQ multiplex PCR; TCRdb stores in-frame clones only, minus some. Counted here are fewer than 350,000 clones, more than 80% occurring once; the ten biggest clones make up roughly 6.8%. V lost 4 bases and J lost 8, with 14 bases in between. CDR3 length: 13 residues. The germline CDR1 and CDR2 sequences are SNHLY and FYNNEI. The origin of this receptor is a woman in her thirties with COVID-19, enrolled during active disease. V and J are TRBV2 and TRBJ1-2; possible D gene TRBD1, 6 bases. Sequencing was carried out using peripheral blood. As DNA, the CDR3 is TGTGCCAGCAGTGTGGATAGGGGGTTAGGCTACACCTTC. It yields the protein CASSVDRGLGYTF.